This T cell receptor (beta chain) stems from a study of long-term antiretroviral therapy in people with HIV. Study-level findings and limits: Even long-term ART left TRB diversity below transplant donor controls, despite gains. HIV repertoires spanned narrower CDR3 length ranges than controls.

V dropped 5 bases and J dropped 8 bases, with 12 bases sitting between them. The CDR3 is 12 amino acids. The V gene's germline CDR1 is LNHNV and CDR2 YYDKDF (reference sequence). Researchers ran immunoSEQ v3.0 at survey level. Libraries were prepared by immunoSEQ multiplex PCR; TCRdb keeps only in-frame clonotypes and omits some of them. The table records about 22,000 clones, about four fifths of them present only once. At least one PBMC sample before ART and at least two after were required. Specimens carried 1-10 million cryopreserved PBMC before DNA extraction. This clone has a single count. Its antigen is undetermined.

The source material was unsorted PBMCs, sampled approximately 6.2 years after starting antiretroviral therapy. The gene calls are TRBV15 and TRBJ1-2; D remains unclear. The sequence was collected from a man between 25 and 39 years old with HIV. In DNA, the CDR3 is TGTGCCACCAGCCCCACCGGGGAGGGCTACACCTTC. Translated: CATSPTGEGYTF.